This TCR beta chain was identified in a study of molecular identifiers for immune sequencing clone quantification. The table lists this clonotype with many counts. A CD8+CD4-CCR7+CD45RA+ phenotype served as the sorting definition for naive CD8 T cells. Deletions cut 4 bases from V and 2 bases from J, with 10 bases between. CDR3 length equals 14 residues. Germline V gene lookup returns CDR1 MNHEY and CDR2 SVGEGT. TCRdb reprocessed the PCR reads with MiXCR, giving one entry per CDR3 protein. In the table there are around 470,000 distinct CDR3 sequences, about a fifth of which are singletons. The receptor was isolated from a human donor in good health. Some libraries in this study had Jurkat cell RNA spiked in. The chain joins TRBV6-2 or TRBV6-3 to TRBJ2-3; no definite D call. Sequencing was performed on naive CD8+ T cells from blood, with Jurkat cell RNA spiked in. As for subset: FACS-sorted CD8+CD4-CCR7+CD45RA+ naive T cells. DNA of the CDR3: TGTGCCAGCAGTTTTGCCGTCTCCACAGATACGCAGTATTTT. This codes for CASSFAVSTDTQYF.